Presented here are 14 T cell receptor beta chains from one specimen sequenced in a study of OX40 agonist ivuxolimab in advanced cancers. Here immunoSEQ multiplex PCR was the method, and the copy in TCRdb shows in-frame clones only, minus some. There are under 65,000 clones in the sample; 80% to 90% occur only once, and about 2.9% lies in the top ten. Sequencing was performed on CD4+ or CD8+ T cells sorted from blood, taken in a trial of the OX40 agonist ivuxolimab. The origin of the receptors is an adult with an advanced solid tumor such as melanoma, head and neck, liver or kidney cancer.

This chain connects TRBV5-4 to TRBJ2-5; D possibly corresponds to TRBD1 (6 bases). V lost 4 bases, J lost 2 bases, and 9 bases lay in between. Per the germline V gene, CDR1 is SGHNT and CDR2 is YYREEE (reference sequence). The length of the CDR3 is 13 residues. CDR3: CASSRTEQETQYF. The CDR3 DNA follows: TGTGCCAGCAGCAGGACAGAGCAAGAGACCCAGTACTTC.

This clone is medium-sized within its sample. This rearrangement joins TRBV6-1 to TRBJ1-2; no clear D. With 8 bases removed from V and 5 bases from J, the gap between germline ends came to 15 bases. The germline gives CDR1 MNHNS, CDR2 SASEGT. The CDR3 sequence is 13 residues long. The DNA for the CDR3 is TGTGCCAGCGGGGAACTGACATCTTATGGCTACACCTTC. It codes for CASGELTSYGYTF.

The chain combines TRBV19 with TRBJ2-3; no clear D. This CDR3 spans 14 amino acids. Germline V gene data show CDR1 as LNHDA and CDR2 as SQIVND (reference sequence). V lost 4 bases, J lost 0 bases, and 8 bases lay in between. The CDR3: CASSRTFSTDTQYF. CDR3 nucleotides: TGTGCCAGTAGTAGGACCTTTAGCACAGATACGCAGTATTTT. Based on the CDR3 plus reference TRBV19 and TRBJ2-3, the full variable domain is DGGITQSPKYLFRKEGQNVTLSCEQNLNHDAMYWYRQDPGQGLRLIYYSQIVNDFQKGDIAEGYSVSREKKESFPLTVTSAQKNPTAFYLCASSRTFSTDTQYFGPGTRLTVL.

The chain recombines TRBV18 with TRBJ1-5, with D possibly TRBD1 on 5 matching bases. V lost 6 bases and J 2 bases, leaving 14 bases between the germline ends. Germline V CDR1 and CDR2: KGHSH, LQKENI. The CDR3 spans 15 residues. The CDR3 spells CASSRGLGGNQPQHF. In DNA form, the CDR3 reads TGTGCCAGCTCCCGGGGACTCGGGGGCAATCAGCCCCAGCATTTT. Supplemented by reference TRBV18 and TRBJ1-5, the full variable domain reads NAGVMQNPRHLVRRRGQEARLRCSPMKGHSHVYWYRQLPEEGLKFMVYLQKENIIDESGMPKERFSAEFPKEGPSILRIQQVVRGDSAAYFCASSRGLGGNQPQHFGDGTRLSIL.

J is TRBJ2-7 and V is TRBV2, with D perhaps matching TRBD2 (7 bases). V lost 10 bases and J 2 bases, leaving 15 bases between the germline ends. Germline V gene lookup returns CDR1 SNHLY and CDR2 FYNNEI. The CDR3 totals 13 residues. The CDR3 region has the DNA TGTGCCACTCGTCGGGGGGCCGCCTACGAGCAGTACTTC. It encodes CATRRGAAYEQYF. The whole variable domain, filled in from reference TRBV2 and TRBJ2-7, reads EPEVTQTPSHQVTQMGQEVILRCVPISNHLYFYWYRQILGQKVEFLVSFYNNEISEKSEIFDDQFSVERPDGSNFTLKIRSTKLEDSAMYFCATRRGAAYEQYFGPGTRLTVT.

Here the CDR3 DNA reads TGCGCCAGCAGCTTGGCGGCTTCCGGGGATACGCAGTATTTT. It translates to CASSLAASGDTQYF. The J gene is TRBJ2-3, the V gene TRBV5-1; no reliable D call. CDR1 is SGHRS, CDR2 YFSETQ, per germline. This CDR3 comprises 14 residues. Trimming pared 0 bases from V and 6 bases from J, leaving 11 bases between.

This clone occurred once. V usage is TRBV4-2 and J usage is TRBJ2-3; TRBD2 matches at 7 bases. CDR1 and CDR2 from the germline V gene are LGHNA and YNFKEQ. Trimming took 0 bases from V and 4 from J; bases not matched to a gene: 4. The CDR3 has 15 amino acids. Here the CDR3 reads CASSQDRGSADTQYF. The CDR3 DNA sequence: TGTGCCAGCAGCCAAGATCGCGGGAGTGCAGATACGCAGTATTTT.

Only one count was recorded for this clone. The chain is built from TRBV18 and TRBJ2-2, with TRBD1 matching over 9 bases. This CDR3 has 16 residues. After removal of 5 bases from V and 3 bases from J, the junction contained 7 bases not matched to a gene. Per the germline V gene, CDR1 is KGHSH and CDR2 is LQKENI. The CDR3 sequence: CASSTYRDRDTGELFF. As DNA, the CDR3 is TGTGCCAGCTCAACCTACCGGGACAGGGACACCGGGGAGCTGTTTTTT. Filled out from reference TRBV18 and TRBJ2-2, the complete variable domain reads NAGVMQNPRHLVRRRGQEARLRCSPMKGHSHVYWYRQLPEEGLKFMVYLQKENIIDESGMPKERFSAEFPKEGPSILRIQQVVRGDSAAYFCASSTYRDRDTGELFFGEGSRLTVL.

The gene calls are TRBV18 and TRBJ2-7, with D tentatively TRBD1 (6 bases). V was pared by 2 bases and J by 3 bases, with 11 bases between. The CDR3 runs to 14 residues. CDR1 is KGHSH, CDR2 LQKENI, per germline. CDR3 region: CASSPGGAIYEQYF. The CDR3 nucleotides are TGTGCCAGCTCACCAGGGGGCGCGATCTACGAGCAGTACTTC.

This chain joins TRBV6-1 and TRBJ1-4, with no clear D. Germline CDR1 reads MNHNS; CDR2 reads SASEGT. Trimming left V 1 base short and J 8 bases short, with 11 bases between. The CDR3 runs to 14 residues. The CDR3 bases are TGTGCCAGCAGTGAAGGGGCGGGAGAGGAAAAACTGTTTTTT. Translation gives CASSEGAGEEKLFF.

The chain links TRBV5-5 to TRBJ1-6; the D gene is possibly TRBD1 (5 bases). The V gene's germline CDR1 is SGHKS and CDR2 YYEKEE (reference sequence). V was shortened by 4 bases and J by 8 bases, with 19 bases between the two germline ends. This CDR3 spans 16 amino acids. DNA for the CDR3: TGTGCCAGCAGCGCAACCTCCATCGTGGGGGATTCACCCCTCCACTTT. This codes for CASSATSIVGDSPLHF.

J is TRBJ2-1 and V is TRBV2, with TRBD1 matching over 7 bases. The V gene's germline CDR1 is SNHLY and CDR2 FYNNEI. This CDR3 spans 12 amino acids. Trimming cost V 5 bases and J 8 bases; bases outside gene matches: 3. CDR3 sequence (DNA): TGTGCCAGCAGTTTACAGGGGTATGAGCAGTTCTTC. This sequence encodes CASSLQGYEQFF.

This sequence joins TRBV5-4 and TRBJ2-3; TRBD2 matches 11 bases. The junction had 13 bases not matched to a gene; V was cut back by 4 bases and J by 9 bases. The CDR3 loop spans 16 amino acids. Germline V gene data show CDR1 as SGHNT and CDR2 as YYREEE (reference sequence). The CDR3 sequence is CASSLAGTSGEITQYF. CDR3 bases: TGTGCCAGCAGCCTCGCCGGGACTAGCGGAGAAATAACGCAGTATTTT. Filled out from reference TRBV5-4 and TRBJ2-3, the complete variable domain reads ETGVTQSPTHLIKTRGQQVTLRCSSQSGHNTVSWYQQALGQGPQFIFQYYREEENGRGNFPPRFSGLQFPNYSSELNVNALELDDSALYLCASSLAGTSGEITQYFGPGTRLTVL.

The table lists this clone with a count of one. The rearrangement links TRBV21-1 to TRBJ2-7; the table's D call TRBD2 went unverified against the DNA. TRBV21-1 represents a pseudogene. The CDR3 totals 16 residues. The CDR3 DNA is TGTGCCAGCAGCAAAAGCCCTAGCGGGAGTTCCTACGAGCAGTACTTC. It translates to CASSKSPSGSSYEQYF.